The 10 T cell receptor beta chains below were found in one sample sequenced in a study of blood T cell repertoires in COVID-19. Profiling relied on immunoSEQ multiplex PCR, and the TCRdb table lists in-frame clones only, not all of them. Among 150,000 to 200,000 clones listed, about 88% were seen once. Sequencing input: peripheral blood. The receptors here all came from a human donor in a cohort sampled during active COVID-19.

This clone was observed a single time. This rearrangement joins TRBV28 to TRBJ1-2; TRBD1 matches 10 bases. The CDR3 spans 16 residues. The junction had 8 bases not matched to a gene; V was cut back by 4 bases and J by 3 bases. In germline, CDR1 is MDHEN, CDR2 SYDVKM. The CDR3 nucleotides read TGTGCCAGCAGTTCCGACAGGGGGCGCCCCGACTATGGCTACACCTTC. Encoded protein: CASSSDRGRPDYGYTF.

The CDR3 region has the DNA TGTGCCAGCAGGGTGGGAGGGTACCCCTACGAGCAGTACTTC. Amino acids: CASRVGGYPYEQYF. The chain couples TRBV27 to TRBJ2-7; 7 bases map to TRBD2. Germline V CDR1 and CDR2: MNHEY, SMNVEV (reference sequence). This CDR3 comprises 14 residues. Trimming took 6 bases from V and 2 from J; bases not matched to a gene: 7.

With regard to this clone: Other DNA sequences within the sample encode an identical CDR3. CDR3 protein: CASSHSDRGARGGYTF. For the CDR3, the DNA is TGTGCCAGCAGCCATAGCGACAGGGGGGCCCGTGGTGGCTACACCTTC. The chain carries TRBV3-1 (or the pseudogene TRBV3-2) and TRBJ1-2; TRBD1 matches at 9 bases. Trimming cost V 3 bases and J 7 bases; bases outside gene matches: 12. The CDR3 consists of 16 residues. Germline CDR1 and CDR2: LGHDT and YNNKEL (reference sequence).

For the CDR3, the DNA is TGTGCCAGCAGCCTCGGAGCAGGGTTGAATGGAAACACCATATATTTT. Translated, it gives CASSLGAGLNGNTIYF. V and J are TRBV7-9 and TRBJ1-3, with D possibly TRBD1 on 5 matching bases. V was pared by 5 bases and J by 3 bases, with 17 bases between. The length of the CDR3 is 16 residues. Per germline, CDR1 SEHNR and CDR2 FQNEAQ (reference sequence).

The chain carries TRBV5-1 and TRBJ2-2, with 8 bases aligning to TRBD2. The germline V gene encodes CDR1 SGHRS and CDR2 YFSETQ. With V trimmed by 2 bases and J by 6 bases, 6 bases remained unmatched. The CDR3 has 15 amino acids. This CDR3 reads CASSLSTSDAGELFF. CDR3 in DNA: TGCGCCAGCAGCTTATCGACTAGCGATGCCGGGGAGCTGTTTTTT.

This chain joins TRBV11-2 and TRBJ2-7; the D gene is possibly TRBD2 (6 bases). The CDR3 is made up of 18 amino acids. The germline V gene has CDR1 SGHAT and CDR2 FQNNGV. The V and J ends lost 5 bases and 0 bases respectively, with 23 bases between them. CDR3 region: CASSPVGRGRGSSYEQYF. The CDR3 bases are TGTGCCAGCAGCCCCGTGGGTCGGGGACGGGGGAGCTCCTACGAGCAGTACTTC. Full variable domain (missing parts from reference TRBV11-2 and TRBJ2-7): EAGVAQSPRYKIIEKRQSVAFWCNPISGHATLYWYQQILGQGPKLLIQFQNNGVVDDSQLPKDRFSAERLKGVDSTLKIQPAKLEDSAVYLCASSPVGRGRGSSYEQYFGPGTRLTVT.

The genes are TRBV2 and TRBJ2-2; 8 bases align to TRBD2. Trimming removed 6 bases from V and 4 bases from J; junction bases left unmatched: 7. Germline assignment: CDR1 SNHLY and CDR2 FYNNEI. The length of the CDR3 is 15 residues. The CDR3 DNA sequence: TGTGCCAGCAGGTCCGATAGCGGGGCCACCGGGGAGCTGTTTTTT. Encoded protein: CASRSDSGATGELFF.

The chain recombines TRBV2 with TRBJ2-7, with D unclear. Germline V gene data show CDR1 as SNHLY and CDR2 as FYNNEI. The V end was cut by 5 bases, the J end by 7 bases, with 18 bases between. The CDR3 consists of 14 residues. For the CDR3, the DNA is TGTGCCAGCAGTAACCCCGGGTCCTCCTTGGAGCAGTACTTC. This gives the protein CASSNPGSSLEQYF.

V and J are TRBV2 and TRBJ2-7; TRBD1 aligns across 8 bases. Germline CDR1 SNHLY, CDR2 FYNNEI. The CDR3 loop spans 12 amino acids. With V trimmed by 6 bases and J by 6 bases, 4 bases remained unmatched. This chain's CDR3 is CASSGQGAEQYF. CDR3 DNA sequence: TGTGCCAGCAGCGGACAGGGTGCCGAGCAGTACTTC.

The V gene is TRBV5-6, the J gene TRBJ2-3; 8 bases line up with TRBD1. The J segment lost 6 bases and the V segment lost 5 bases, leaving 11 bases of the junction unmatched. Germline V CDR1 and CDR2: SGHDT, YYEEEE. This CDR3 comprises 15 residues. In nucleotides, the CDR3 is TGTGCCAGCAGTGCAGGCGACAGGGGTTACGATACGCAGTATTTT. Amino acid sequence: CASSAGDRGYDTQYF. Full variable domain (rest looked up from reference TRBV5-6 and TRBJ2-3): DAGVTQSPTHLIKTRGQQVTLRCSPKSGHDTVSWYQQALGQGPQFIFQYYEEEERQRGNFPDRFSGHQFPNYSSELNVNALLLGDSALYLCASSAGDRGYDTQYFGPGTRLTVL.